The clone carrying this T cell receptor (beta chain) was seen a handful of times. This sample was taken from a study of cytomegalovirus exposure and HLA in healthy donors. The primer mix had 60 Vbeta and 13 Jbeta primers. Here immunoSEQ multiplex PCR was the method, and the copy in TCRdb shows in-frame clones only, minus some. The sample holds around 97,000 clones, around 10% seen once. The V end lost 5 bases, the J end lost 5 bases, and 9 bases lay between the germline ends. Germline V gives CDR1 DFQATT, CDR2 SNEGSKA (reference sequence). There are 11 residues in the CDR3. This sequence joins TRBV20-1 and TRBJ1-2; D call uncertain. This TCR came from a man aged 45-65 years in good health and CMV-seropositive. The sequencing input was PBMCs. CDR3 amino acids: CSASVSYGYTF. The CDR3 DNA reads TGCAGTGCTTCCGTGTCTTATGGCTACACCTTC.